This T cell receptor (beta chain) stems from a study of cytomegalovirus exposure and HLA in healthy donors. Study information: There were 100 million to 130 million unique TCR beta sequences, drawn from some 180 million T cells, in an earlier analysis. Overall study findings and caveats: In an earlier analysis, most TCR beta V segments were productive about 87% or about 30% of the time.

The PCR had 60 Vbeta and 13 Jbeta primers. Using immunoSEQ multiplex PCR, the repertoire was profiled, and TCRdb retains in-frame clones only, with some absent. The repertoire holds some 90,000 clones, with 78% as singletons. As regards this clone: Its antigen is unknown.

Sequenced: PBMCs. The clonotype was recovered from a male donor in good health and CMV-seropositive.

CDR3 loop: CASSQGRQRPGSYEQYF. CDR3 in DNA: TGTGCCAGCAGCCAAGGACGGCAACGCCCGGGGTCCTACGAGCAGTACTTC. The V call is TRBV4-2, the J call TRBJ2-7, with D maybe TRBD2 (5 bases). Germline CDR1 is LGHNA and CDR2 is YNFKEQ. Trimming stripped 1 base from V and 1 base from J, with 17 bases between. The CDR3 is 17 residues long.